This entry lists 21 T cell receptor beta chains sequenced from one sample in a study of identical twins. TCRdb ran MiXCR on the 5' RACE reads and lists one entry per CDR3 protein. Of about 160,000 distinct CDR3 sequences listed, around 3.4% were seen once; the top ten hold around 8%. The material sequenced was memory T cells sorted from blood. The receptors come from a man aged 18 to 35 in good health.

This clonotype was counted at least ten times. The chain joins TRBV12-3 or TRBV12-4 to TRBJ2-1; 11 bases fit TRBD2. There are 16 residues in the CDR3. V dropped 5 bases and J dropped 7; count of bases not matched to a gene: 10. CDR3 sequence (DNA): TGTGCCAGCAGTCTCCGCACTAGCGGGAGCAAGAATGAGCAGTTCTTC. Translation: CASSLRTSGSKNEQFF.

This clonotype was counted ten times or more. J is TRBJ1-1 and V is TRBV20-1, with 7 bases that match TRBD1. The CDR3 has 13 amino acids. The germline V gene encodes CDR1 DFQATT and CDR2 SNEGSKA (reference sequence). V was pared by 5 bases and J by 2 bases, with 5 bases of the junction left unmatched. The DNA of the CDR3 is TGCAGTGCTTTGGACAGGAGAAACACTGAAGCTTTCTTT. Translation gives CSALDRRNTEAFF.

This clonotype was seen ten or more times. CDR3 protein: CATKAGGEQFF. The CDR3 DNA sequence: TGTGCCACAAAGGCTGGGGGGGAGCAGTTCTTC. V is TRBV5-3 and J is TRBJ2-1; the D gene is possibly TRBD2 (6 bases). TRBV5-3 is filed as an ORF, its function uncertain. The V end was cut by 9 bases, the J end by 10 bases, with 14 bases between. The CDR3 totals 11 residues.

This clonotype has at least ten counts. J is TRBJ1-2 and V is TRBV4-2; 11 bases align to TRBD1. The germline V gene encodes CDR1 LGHNA and CDR2 YNFKEQ. Germline trimming cut 2 bases from V and 6 bases from J; bases unmatched to any gene: 8. The CDR3 extends over 16 amino acids. CDR3 protein: CASSQSGGQGANGYTF. The CDR3 DNA sequence: TGTGCCAGCAGCCAATCAGGTGGACAGGGGGCGAATGGCTACACCTTC.

This clonotype was detected many times. The J gene is TRBJ2-1, the V gene TRBV5-4, with 13 bases lining up with TRBD2. Germline V lookup: CDR1 SGHNT, CDR2 YYREEE (reference sequence). V gave up 0 bases and J gave up 0 bases; unmatched junction bases: 3. CDR3 length equals 18 residues. The CDR3 is CASSLGGLAGVSYNEQFF. In DNA, the CDR3 is TGTGCCAGCAGCTTGGGAGGACTAGCGGGAGTCTCCTACAATGAGCAGTTCTTC.

This clonotype came up many times. The chain couples TRBV5-1 to TRBJ2-2; D call uncertain. Trimming removed 2 bases from V and 6 bases from J, with 8 bases in between. Germline V lookup: CDR1 SGHRS, CDR2 YFSETQ. The CDR3 covers 13 residues. CDR3 sequence: CASSLKVSGELFF. DNA of the CDR3: TGCGCCAGCAGCTTAAAAGTCTCCGGGGAGCTGTTTTTT.

This clonotype was recorded at least ten times. This rearrangement joins TRBV7-2 to TRBJ2-7; D not certain. The CDR3 runs 14 residues. Between the trimmed V and J ends, which lost 7 bases and 6 bases, there was a span of 19 bases. Germline CDR1 and CDR2: SGHTA and FQGNSA. In nucleotides, the CDR3 is TGTGCCAGCACCCATCCACCTCACCTCCGCGAGCAGTACTTC. It translates to CASTHPPHLREQYF. The complete variable domain, with remaining parts taken from reference TRBV7-2 and TRBJ2-7, reads GAGVSQSPSNKVTEKGKDVELRCDPISGHTALYWYRQSLGQGLEFLIYFQGNSAPDKSGLPSDRFSAERTGGSVSTLTIQRTQQEDSAVYLCASTHPPHLREQYFGPGTRLTVT.

The chain employs TRBV20-1 and TRBJ2-3, with TRBD2 identical over 9 bases. Trimming at V came to 5 bases and at J to 2 bases, leaving 8 bases not matched to a gene. The CDR3 is 15 residues long. CDR1 and CDR2 from the germline V gene are DFQATT and SNEGSKA (reference sequence). CDR3 nucleotide sequence: TGCAGTGCTCCAGAAGCGGGAGGAGACACAGATACGCAGTATTTT. Translating it yields CSAPEAGGDTDTQYF.

This clonotype was recorded at least ten times. This sequence joins TRBV4-2 and TRBJ2-3; D unresolved. CDR3 size: 14 residues. CDR1 is LGHNA and CDR2 is YNFKEQ in the germline V gene. Trimming removed 1 base at V and 2 bases at J, with 7 bases between. Here the CDR3 reads CASSQGRATDTQYF. CDR3 sequence (DNA): TGTGCCAGCAGCCAAGGGCGTGCCACAGATACGCAGTATTTT.

There are a few counts of this clonotype. This chain links TRBV6-4 with TRBJ2-1, with TRBD1 identical over 7 bases. CDR1 is MRHNA and CDR2 is SNTAGT in the germline V gene. The CDR3 contains 15 residues. The J segment lost 10 bases and the V segment lost 4 bases, leaving 13 bases of the junction unmatched. DNA of the CDR3: TGTGCCAGCAGTGCGGGCCTCGGGACAGTCCAAGAGCAGTTCTTC. It encodes CASSAGLGTVQEQFF.

A note on this clonotype: Since a much larger clone is just one base distant, this may be a read error. The chain employs TRBV29-1 and TRBJ1-2, with D perhaps matching TRBD1 (5 bases). CDR1 SQVTM and CDR2 ANQGSEA come from the germline V gene. V gave up 0 bases and J gave up 9 bases, with 11 bases separating them. The CDR3 covers 12 residues. The CDR3 reads CSVEEGGYSYTF. The CDR3 coding sequence is TGCAGCGTTGAAGAGGGGGGGTATAGCTACACCTTC.

The table lists this clonotype with many counts. The J gene is TRBJ2-7, the V gene TRBV7-2; TRBD1 matches at 9 bases. The CDR3 runs 15 residues. CDR1 is SGHTA and CDR2 is FQGNSA in the germline V gene. With V trimmed by 5 bases and J by 0 bases, 5 bases remained unmatched. CDR3: CASSPGQGSSYEQYF. CDR3 DNA sequence: TGTGCCAGCAGCCCAGGACAGGGGAGCTCCTACGAGCAGTACTTC.

This clonotype was seen at least ten times. This chain connects TRBV6-1 to TRBJ1-5; 9 positions agree with TRBD1. The CDR3 sequence is 14 residues long. The germline gives CDR1 MNHNS, CDR2 SASEGT. V lost 7 bases to trimming and J lost 5 bases; unmatched junction nucleotides: 6. The CDR3 reads CASTRGQGHQPQHF. CDR3 DNA: TGTGCCAGCACTAGGGGACAGGGTCATCAGCCCCAGCATTTT.

This clonotype was observed many times. The J gene is TRBJ1-1, the V gene TRBV12-3 or TRBV12-4, with 8 bases matching TRBD1. The CDR3 is 14 residues long. J lost 1 base, V lost 4 bases, and 2 bases had no gene match. CDR3 DNA: TGTGCCAGCAGTTCCGACAGGGGGAACACTGAAGCTTTCTTT. Translated: CASSSDRGNTEAFF.

This clonotype was seen many times. The rearrangement joins TRBV6-5 to TRBJ1-4; D not resolved. V was trimmed by 0 bases and J by 8 bases, leaving 7 bases between them. The CDR3 contains 13 residues. The V gene's germline CDR1 is MNHEY and CDR2 SVGAGI. The CDR3, as DNA: TGTGCCAGCAGTTACTCAGCATTAGAAAAACTGTTTTTT. This gives the protein CASSYSALEKLFF.

This clonotype was counted many times. This chain connects TRBV27 to TRBJ2-3; D is perhaps TRBD1 or TRBD2 (5 bases each). The germline V gene encodes CDR1 MNHEY and CDR2 SMNVEV (reference sequence). The CDR3 runs 16 residues. With 5 bases removed from V and 3 bases from J, the gap between germline ends came to 18 bases. The chain's CDR3 is CASSPGTQVSTDTQYF. The CDR3 DNA follows: TGTGCCAGCAGTCCGGGGACCCAGGTTTCGACAGATACGCAGTATTTT.

This clonotype was observed at least ten times. The genes are TRBV29-1 and TRBJ1-4; perhaps TRBD1 as D (6 bases). This CDR3 has 13 residues. V lost 4 bases and J lost 8, with 14 bases in between. In germline, CDR1 is SQVTM, CDR2 ANQGSEA. The CDR3 nucleotides are TGCAGCGTTGCCGGGCAGGGGAGAGAAAAACTGTTTTTT. It translates to CSVAGQGREKLFF.

The chain uses TRBV7-9 and TRBJ1-2, with D possibly being TRBD1 (5 bases). The ends were cut back, 4 bases at V and 6 bases at J, with 18 bases in the middle. Germline V gene data show CDR1 as SEHNR and CDR2 as FQNEAQ (reference sequence). The CDR3 sequence is 15 residues long. CDR3 residues: CASSSNGRQGDGYTF. The CDR3 nucleotides read TGTGCCAGCAGCTCCAATGGGCGGCAGGGAGATGGCTACACCTTC.

This clonotype was observed many times. The genes are TRBV7-3 and TRBJ2-5; D remains unclear. CDR3 size: 14 residues. Germline V lookup: CDR1 SGHTA, CDR2 FQGTGA. V lost 1 base to trimming and J lost 7 bases, with 13 bases between them. As DNA, the CDR3 is TGTGCCAGCAGCTTAAGCCCCACTGTGGCGACCCAGTACTTC. Translation: CASSLSPTVATQYF.

The genes are TRBV7-9 and TRBJ1-4; D remains ambiguous. Germline lookup yields CDR1 SEHNR and CDR2 FQNEAQ (reference sequence). The CDR3 consists of 14 residues. Trimming pared 5 bases from V and 0 bases from J, leaving 7 bases between. CDR3 residues: CASSVGATNEKLFF. In DNA form, the CDR3 reads TGTGCCAGCAGCGTAGGTGCAACTAATGAAAAACTGTTTTTT.

DNA of the CDR3: TGTGCCAGCAGTCTCGGACTGGTCGCTCAGCCCCAGCATTTT. It yields the protein CASSLGLVAQPQHF. The chain is built from TRBV12-3 or TRBV12-4 and TRBJ1-5; D is unclear. The CDR3 loop spans 14 amino acids. V was cut by 5 bases and J by 6 bases, with 14 bases left in between.